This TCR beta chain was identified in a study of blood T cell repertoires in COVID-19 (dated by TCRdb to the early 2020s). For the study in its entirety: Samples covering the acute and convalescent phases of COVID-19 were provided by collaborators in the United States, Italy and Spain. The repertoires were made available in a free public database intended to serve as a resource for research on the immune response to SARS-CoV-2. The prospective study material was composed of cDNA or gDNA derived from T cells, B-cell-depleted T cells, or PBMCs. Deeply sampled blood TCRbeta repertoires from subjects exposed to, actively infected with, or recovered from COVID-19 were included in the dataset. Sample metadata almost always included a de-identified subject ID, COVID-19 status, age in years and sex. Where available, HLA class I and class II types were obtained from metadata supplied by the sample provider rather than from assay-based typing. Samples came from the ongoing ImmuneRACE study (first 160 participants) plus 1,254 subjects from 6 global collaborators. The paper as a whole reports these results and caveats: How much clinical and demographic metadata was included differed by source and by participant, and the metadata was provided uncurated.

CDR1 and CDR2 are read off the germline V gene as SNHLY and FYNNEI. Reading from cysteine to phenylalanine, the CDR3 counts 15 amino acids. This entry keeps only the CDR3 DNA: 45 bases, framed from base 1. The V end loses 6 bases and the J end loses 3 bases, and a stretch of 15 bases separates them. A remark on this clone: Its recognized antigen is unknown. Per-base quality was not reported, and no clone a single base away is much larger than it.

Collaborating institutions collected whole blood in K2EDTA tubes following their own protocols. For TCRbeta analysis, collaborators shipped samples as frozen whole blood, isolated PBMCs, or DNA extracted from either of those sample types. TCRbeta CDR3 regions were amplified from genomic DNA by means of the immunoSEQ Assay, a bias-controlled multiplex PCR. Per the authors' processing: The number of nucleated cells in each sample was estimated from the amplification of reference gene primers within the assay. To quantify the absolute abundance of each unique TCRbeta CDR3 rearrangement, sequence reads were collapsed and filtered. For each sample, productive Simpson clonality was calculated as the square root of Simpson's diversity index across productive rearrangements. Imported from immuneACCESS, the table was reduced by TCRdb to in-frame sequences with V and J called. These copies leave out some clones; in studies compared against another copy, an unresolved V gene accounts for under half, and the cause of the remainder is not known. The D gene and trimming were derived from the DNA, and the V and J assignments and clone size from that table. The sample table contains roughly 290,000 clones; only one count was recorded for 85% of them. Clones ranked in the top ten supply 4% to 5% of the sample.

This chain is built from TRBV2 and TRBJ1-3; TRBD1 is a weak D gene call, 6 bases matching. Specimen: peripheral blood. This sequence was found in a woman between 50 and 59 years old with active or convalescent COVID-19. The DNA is TGTGCCAGCAGCGTCATACAGGGCGTTGGAAACACCATATATTTT. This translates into CASSVIQGVGNTIYF.